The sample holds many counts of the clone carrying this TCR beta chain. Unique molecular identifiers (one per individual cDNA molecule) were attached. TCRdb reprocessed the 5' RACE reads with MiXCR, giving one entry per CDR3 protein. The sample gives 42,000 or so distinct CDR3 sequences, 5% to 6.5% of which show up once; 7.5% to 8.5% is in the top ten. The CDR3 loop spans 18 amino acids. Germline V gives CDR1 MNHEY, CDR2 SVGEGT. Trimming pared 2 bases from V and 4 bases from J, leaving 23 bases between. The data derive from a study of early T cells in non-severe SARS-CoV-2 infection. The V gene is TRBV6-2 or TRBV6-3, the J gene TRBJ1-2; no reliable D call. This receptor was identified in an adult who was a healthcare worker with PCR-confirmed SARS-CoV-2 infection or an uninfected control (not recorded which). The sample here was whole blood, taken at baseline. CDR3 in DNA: TGTGCCAGCAGTTACATTCTCCCCCGACAAGGAAACCTCTATGGCTACACCTTC. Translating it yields CASSYILPRQGNLYGYTF.